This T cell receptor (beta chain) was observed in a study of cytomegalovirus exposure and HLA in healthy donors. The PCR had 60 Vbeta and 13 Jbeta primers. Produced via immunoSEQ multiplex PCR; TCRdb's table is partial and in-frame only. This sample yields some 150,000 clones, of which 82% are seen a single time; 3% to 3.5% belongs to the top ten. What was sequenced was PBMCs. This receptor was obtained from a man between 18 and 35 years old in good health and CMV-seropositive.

The CDR3 region has the DNA TGTGCCAGCAGTTTTGGGGACAGGGCTGACAATGAGCAGTTCTTC. Translation: CASSFGDRADNEQFF. The chain combines TRBV6-6 with TRBJ2-1, with 9 bases aligning to TRBD1. V lost 4 bases to trimming and J lost 5 bases; unmatched junction nucleotides: 6. Germline CDR1 reads MNHNY; CDR2 reads SVGAGI (reference sequence). CDR3 size: 15 residues.